These 2 T cell receptor beta chains were sequenced from one sample in a study of T-cell reconstitution after alpha-beta-depleted transplantation in children. The library targeted TCRbeta and was prepared with unique molecular identifiers. MiXCR, applied by TCRdb to the PCR reads, yields one record per CDR3 protein. The sample lists some 110,000 distinct CDR3 sequences; 10% to 13% were seen once. Here the sequenced sample was PBMCs, taken before TCRalphabeta/CD19-depleted stem cell transplant. Receptor source: a boy younger than 10 with acute lymphoblastic leukemia, due to receive a stem cell transplant.

The V call is TRBV7-9, the J call TRBJ2-2; no definite D call. From germline, CDR1 is SEHNR and CDR2 FQNEAQ (reference sequence). This CDR3 contains 13 residues. V lost 5 bases, J lost 7 bases, and 11 bases lay in between. CDR3 sequence: CASSMETFGELFF. CDR3 coding DNA: TGTGCCAGCAGCATGGAGACCTTCGGGGAGCTGTTTTTT.

This chain connects TRBV25-1 to TRBJ2-1; D is uncertain. Per germline, CDR1 MGHDK and CDR2 SYGVNS. CDR3 length: 16 amino acids. Deletions cut 4 bases from V and 0 bases from J, with 13 bases between. For the CDR3, the DNA is TGTGCCAGCAGTGGCGCCCGTTCCCGCTCCTACAATGAGCAGTTCTTC. Residues: CASSGARSRSYNEQFF.